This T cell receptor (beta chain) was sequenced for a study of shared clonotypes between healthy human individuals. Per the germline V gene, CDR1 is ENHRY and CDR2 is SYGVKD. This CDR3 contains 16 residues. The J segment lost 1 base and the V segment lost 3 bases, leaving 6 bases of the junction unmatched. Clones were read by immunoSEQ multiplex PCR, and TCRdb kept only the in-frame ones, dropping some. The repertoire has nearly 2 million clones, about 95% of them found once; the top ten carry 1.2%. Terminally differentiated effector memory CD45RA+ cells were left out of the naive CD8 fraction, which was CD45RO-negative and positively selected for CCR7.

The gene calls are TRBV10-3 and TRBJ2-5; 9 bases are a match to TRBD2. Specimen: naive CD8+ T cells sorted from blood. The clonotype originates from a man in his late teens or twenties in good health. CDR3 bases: TGTGCCATCAGTGACCCTAGCGGGAAGTTCCAAGAGACCCAGTACTTC. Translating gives CAISDPSGKFQETQYF.